Listed below are T cell receptor beta chains from one sample, sequenced in a study of shared clonotypes between healthy human individuals. Profiling relied on immunoSEQ multiplex PCR, and the TCRdb table lists in-frame clones only, not all of them. The top ten clones hold roughly 0.13% of a sample with millions of clones, about 95% of them seen once. Sequencing input: naive CD4+ T cells sorted from blood. These receptors originate from a man aged 18 to 30 in good health. Both conserved end residues are part of each CDR3. D genes are given only for firm matches. The size entry is marked missing in some rows and otherwise reads once, few, many or a size class.

D: NA
V: TRBV10-1
J: TRBJ1-3
size: once
DNA: TGCGCCAGCAATGAGGACAGCACTGGAAACACCATATATTTT
CDR3: CASNEDSTGNTIYF

D: NA
V: TRBV2
J: TRBJ1-1
size: NA
DNA: TGTGCCAGCAGTGAGGAGGTGGGGACTGAAGCTTTCTTT
CDR3: CASSEEVGTEAFF

D: NA
V: TRBV11-2
J: TRBJ2-7
size: NA
DNA: TGTGCCAGCAGCTGGGACACCCACTACGAGCAGTACTTC
CDR3: CASSWDTHYEQYF

D: NA
V: TRBV9
J: TRBJ2-6
size: NA
DNA: TGTGCCAGCGGGGCTGGGGCCAACGTCCTGACTTTC
CDR3: CASGAGANVLTF

D: NA
V: TRBV28
J: TRBJ1-5
size: NA
DNA: TGTGCCAGCAGTCGCATGGGGGGAAGCAATCAGCCCCAGCATTTT
CDR3: CASSRMGGSNQPQHF

D: TRBD1
V: TRBV2
J: TRBJ1-6
size: NA
DNA: TGTGCCAGCAGTGGCCTCCGGGACAGGGGGCAGGGGAATTCACCCCTCCACTTT
CDR3: CASSGLRDRGQGNSPLHF

D: TRBD1
V: TRBV4-1
J: TRBJ1-3
size: NA
DNA: TGCGCCAGCAGCCCGACAGGGAATCAAAACACCATATATTTT
CDR3: CASSPTGNQNTIYF

D: NA
V: TRBV18
J: TRBJ1-2
size: NA
DNA: TGTGCCAGCTCACCCCTCCCCGGTGGAGGGGATGGCTATGGCTACACCTTC
CDR3: CASSPLPGGGDGYGYTF

D: NA
V: TRBV6-1
J: TRBJ1-4
size: NA
DNA: TGTGCCAGCAGTGAGGTTGGGTGGGGGCCAACTAATGAAAAACTGTTTTTT
CDR3: CASSEVGWGPTNEKLFF

D: NA
V: TRBV7-8
J: TRBJ2-7
size: NA
DNA: TGTGCCAGCAGCCCAGACCGGGACCGATCCTACGAGCAGTACTTC
CDR3: CASSPDRDRSYEQYF

D: TRBD1
V: TRBV11-3
J: TRBJ2-3
size: NA
DNA: TGTGCCAGCATCGCGCAGGGACAGCACACAGATACGCAGTATTTT
CDR3: CASIAQGQHTDTQYF

D: NA
V: TRBV9
J: TRBJ1-1
size: NA
DNA: TGTGCCAGCAGCGTAGCTCCGGGGATGAACACTGAAGCTTTCTTT
CDR3: CASSVAPGMNTEAFF

D: TRBD1
V: TRBV5-8
J: TRBJ2-7
size: NA
DNA: TGTGCCAGCAGCTTGGCCCCCACAGGGGGCAAGGATGGCGAGCAGTACTTC
CDR3: CASSLAPTGGKDGEQYF

D: NA
V: TRBV2
J: TRBJ1-2
size: few
DNA: TGTGCCAGCAGTGAAAGGGGTGGCTACACCTTC
CDR3: CASSERGGYTF

D: TRBD1
V: TRBV6-5
J: TRBJ2-7
size: NA
DNA: TGTGCCAGCAGTCCGGACAGGGGGCGCTACGAGCAGTACTTC
CDR3: CASSPDRGRYEQYF

D: NA
V: TRBV10-2
J: TRBJ2-7
size: NA
DNA: TGCGCCAGCAGGGAGTTTGGGGGCCCCTCCTACGAGCAGTACTTC
CDR3: CASREFGGPSYEQYF

D: NA
V: TRBV7-6
J: TRBJ1-2
size: NA
DNA: TGTGCCAGCAGCTTAGCCGAGGGGACGCGGGGCTACACCTTC
CDR3: CASSLAEGTRGYTF

D: NA
V: TRBV6-5
J: TRBJ2-5
size: once
DNA: TGTGCCAGCAGACCAGCAGGGTTGCGGGAGACCCAGTACTTC
CDR3: CASRPAGLRETQYF

D: TRBD2
V: TRBV5-1
J: TRBJ2-5
size: NA
DNA: TGCGCCAGCAGCACGCTGGGACTAGGGGGTCTGACTCAAGAGACCCAGTACTTC
CDR3: CASSTLGLGGLTQETQYF

D: NA
V: TRBV7-3
J: TRBJ1-3
size: NA
DNA: TGTGCCAGCAGCCCAGGGACAGGAAACACCATATATTTT
CDR3: CASSPGTGNTIYF

D: TRBD1
V: TRBV28
J: TRBJ2-5
size: NA
DNA: TGTGCCAGCAGCCCACAGGACAGGGACGAAGAGACCCAGTACTTC
CDR3: CASSPQDRDEETQYF

D: TRBD1
V: TRBV9
J: TRBJ2-1
size: NA
DNA: TGTGCCAGCAGCGTAACCGGGACAGGGGGCTACAATGAGCAGTTCTTC
CDR3: CASSVTGTGGYNEQFF